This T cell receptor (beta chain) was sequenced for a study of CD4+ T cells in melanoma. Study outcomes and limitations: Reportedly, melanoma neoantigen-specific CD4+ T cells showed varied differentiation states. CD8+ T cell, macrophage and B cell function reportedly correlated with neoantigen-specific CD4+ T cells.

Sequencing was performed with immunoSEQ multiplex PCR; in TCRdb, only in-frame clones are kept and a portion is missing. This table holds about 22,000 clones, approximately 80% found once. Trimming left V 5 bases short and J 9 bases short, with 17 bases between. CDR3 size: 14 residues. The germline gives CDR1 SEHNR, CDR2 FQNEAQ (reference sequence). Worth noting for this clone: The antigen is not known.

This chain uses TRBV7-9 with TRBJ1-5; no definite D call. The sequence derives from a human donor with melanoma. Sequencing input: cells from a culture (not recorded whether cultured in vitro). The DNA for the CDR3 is TGTGCCAGCAGCCTTAATGATGCTGGCGGGCCCCAGCATTTT. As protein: CASSLNDAGGPQHF.